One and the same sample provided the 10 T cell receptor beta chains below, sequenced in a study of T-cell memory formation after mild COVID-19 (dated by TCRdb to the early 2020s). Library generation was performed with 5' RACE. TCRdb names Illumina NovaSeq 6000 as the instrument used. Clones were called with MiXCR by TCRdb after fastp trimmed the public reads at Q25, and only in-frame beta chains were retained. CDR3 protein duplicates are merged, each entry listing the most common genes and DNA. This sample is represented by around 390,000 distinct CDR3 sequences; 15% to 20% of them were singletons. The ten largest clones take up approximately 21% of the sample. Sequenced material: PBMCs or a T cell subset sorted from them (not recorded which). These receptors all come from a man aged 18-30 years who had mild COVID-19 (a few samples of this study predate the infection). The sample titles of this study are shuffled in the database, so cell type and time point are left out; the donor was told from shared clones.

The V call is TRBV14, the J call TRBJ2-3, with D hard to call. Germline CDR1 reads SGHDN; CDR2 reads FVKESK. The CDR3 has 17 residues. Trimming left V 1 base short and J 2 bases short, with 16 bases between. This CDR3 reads CASSQGRGGVITDTQYF. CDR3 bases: TGTGCCAGCAGCCAAGGGCGAGGTGGCGTTATCACAGATACGCAGTATTTT.

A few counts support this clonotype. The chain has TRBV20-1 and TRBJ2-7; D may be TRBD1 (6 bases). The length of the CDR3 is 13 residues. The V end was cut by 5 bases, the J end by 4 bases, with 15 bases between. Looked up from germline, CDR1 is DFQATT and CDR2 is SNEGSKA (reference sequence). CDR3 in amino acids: CSAETGIGYEQYV. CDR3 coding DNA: TGCAGTGCTGAAACAGGGATAGGGTACGAGCAGTACGTC.

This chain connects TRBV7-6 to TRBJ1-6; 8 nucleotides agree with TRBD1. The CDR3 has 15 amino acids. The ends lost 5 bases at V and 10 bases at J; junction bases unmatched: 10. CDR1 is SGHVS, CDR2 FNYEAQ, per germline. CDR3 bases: TGTGCCAGCAGCCGTACGGGACAGGCATCGTCACCCCTCCACTTT. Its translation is CASSRTGQASSPLHF.

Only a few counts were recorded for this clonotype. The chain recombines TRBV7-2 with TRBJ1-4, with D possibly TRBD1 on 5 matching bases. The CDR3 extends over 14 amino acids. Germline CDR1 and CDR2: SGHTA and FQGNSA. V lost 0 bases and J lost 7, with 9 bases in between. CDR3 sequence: CASSLAGGGEKLFF. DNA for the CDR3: TGTGCCAGCAGCTTAGCTGGGGGGGGTGAAAAACTGTTTTTT.

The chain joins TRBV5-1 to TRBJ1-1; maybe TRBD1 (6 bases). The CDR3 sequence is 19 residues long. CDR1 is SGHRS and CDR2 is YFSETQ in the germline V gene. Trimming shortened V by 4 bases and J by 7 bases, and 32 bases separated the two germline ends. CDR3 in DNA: TGCGCCAGCAGCAAGTACGGTTTAAGGGGTCCCCCCGAACAGGGTGAAGCTTTCTTT. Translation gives CASSKYGLRGPPEQGEAFF.

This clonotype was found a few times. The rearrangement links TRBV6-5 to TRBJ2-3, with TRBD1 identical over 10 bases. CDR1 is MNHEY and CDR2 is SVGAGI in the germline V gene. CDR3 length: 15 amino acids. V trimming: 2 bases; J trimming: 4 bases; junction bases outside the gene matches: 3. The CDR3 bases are TGTGCCAGCAGTTACGGGACAGGGGTTCCAGATACGCAGTATTTT. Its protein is CASSYGTGVPDTQYF.

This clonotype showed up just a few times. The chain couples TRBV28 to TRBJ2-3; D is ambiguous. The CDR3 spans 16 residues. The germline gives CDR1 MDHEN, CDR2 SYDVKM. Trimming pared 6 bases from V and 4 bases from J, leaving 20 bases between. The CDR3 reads CASRSLLRGTADTQYF. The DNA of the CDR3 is TGTGCCAGCAGGTCGTTGTTGCGAGGAACTGCAGATACGCAGTATTTT.

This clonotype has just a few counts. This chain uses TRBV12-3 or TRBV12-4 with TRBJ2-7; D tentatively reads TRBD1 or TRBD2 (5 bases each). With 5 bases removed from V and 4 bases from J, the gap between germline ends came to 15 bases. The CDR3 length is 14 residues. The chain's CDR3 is CASSHPGATYEQYF. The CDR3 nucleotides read TGTGCCAGCAGTCACCCCGGGGCCACTTACGAGCAGTACTTC.

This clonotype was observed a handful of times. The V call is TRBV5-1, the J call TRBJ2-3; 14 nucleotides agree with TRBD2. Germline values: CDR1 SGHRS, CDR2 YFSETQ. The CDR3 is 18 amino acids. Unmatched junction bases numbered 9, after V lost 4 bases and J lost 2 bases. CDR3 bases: TGCGCCAGCAGCCCAAGGACTAGCGGGGGGCACACCACAGATACGCAGTATTTT. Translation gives CASSPRTSGGHTTDTQYF.

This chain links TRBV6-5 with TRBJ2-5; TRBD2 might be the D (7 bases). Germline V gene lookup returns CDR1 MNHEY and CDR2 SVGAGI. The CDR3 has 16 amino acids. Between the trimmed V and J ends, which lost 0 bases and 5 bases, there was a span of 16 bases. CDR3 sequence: CASSYSRGGGAETQYF. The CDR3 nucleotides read TGTGCCAGCAGTTACTCCCGAGGGGGGGGAGCGGAGACCCAGTACTTC.